One sample yielded the 29 T cell receptor beta chains listed below, sequenced in a study of blood T cell repertoires in COVID-19. Clones were read by immunoSEQ multiplex PCR, and TCRdb kept only the in-frame ones, dropping some. The top ten clones hold 4% of a sample with approximately 49,000 clones, about 83% of them seen once. Input material: peripheral blood. Every receptor here comes from a man in his fifties or sixties with acute or convalescent COVID-19.

The rearrangement uses TRBV9 and TRBJ1-1; no clear D gene. V lost 4 bases, J lost 0 bases, and 19 bases lay in between. Germline values: CDR1 SGDLS, CDR2 YYNGEE. CDR3 length: 17 residues. The CDR3 DNA reads as TGTGCCAGCAGCCCCGTCAGGTCCCTAATTATGAACACTGAAGCTTTCTTT. Protein product: CASSPVRSLIMNTEAFF.

V is TRBV5-6 and J is TRBJ1-6, with 7 positions matching TRBD1. V dropped 4 bases and J dropped 5; count of bases not matched to a gene: 9. CDR1 and CDR2 from the germline V gene are SGHDT and YYEEEE. CDR3 length equals 16 residues. DNA for the CDR3: TGTGCCAGCAGCATGGACAGGCGACCTCATAATTCACCCCTCCACTTT. Its translation: CASSMDRRPHNSPLHF.

This sequence joins TRBV6-6 and TRBJ1-2, with a weak D call TRBD1 (5 bases). Germline V CDR1 and CDR2: MNHNY, SVGAGI (reference sequence). The V gene lost 5 bases and the J gene lost 4 bases, with 14 bases spanning the gap. This CDR3 is 14 amino acids long. Written as DNA, the CDR3 is TGTGCCAGCAGTCCCTCGGAGGGACGCTATGGCTACACCTTC. It is translated as CASSPSEGRYGYTF.

This CDR3 reads CASSHPPRPQVSAFF. For the CDR3, the DNA is TGTGCCAGCAGTCACCCCCCGAGACCCCAGGTATCAGCTTTCTTT. The chain couples TRBV2 to TRBJ1-1; D not resolved. Germline assignment: CDR1 SNHLY and CDR2 FYNNEI. There are 15 residues in the CDR3. V was pared by 5 bases and J by 10 bases, with 23 bases between.

This chain uses TRBV15 with TRBJ2-2; 7 bases fit TRBD2. CDR1 is LNHNV, CDR2 YYDKDF, per germline (reference sequence). The length of the CDR3 is 16 residues. The V and J ends lost 1 base and 3 bases, in that order; junction bases with no gene match: 5. Here the CDR3 reads CATSRVVAGDTGELFF. In DNA, the CDR3 is TGTGCCACCAGCAGAGTGGTAGCGGGTGACACCGGGGAGCTGTTTTTT.

The genes are TRBV6-4 and TRBJ2-3, with a weak D call TRBD1 (5 bases). The CDR3 has 16 residues. Germline CDR1 is MRHNA and CDR2 is SNTAGT. Trimming removed 0 bases from V and 3 bases from J, with 13 bases in between. CDR3 residues: CASSDSQGFETDTQYF. The CDR3 nucleotides are TGTGCCAGCAGTGACTCTCAGGGTTTCGAAACAGATACGCAGTATTTT.

V gene TRBV18 combines with J gene TRBJ2-3; TRBD1 might be the D (6 bases). The germline V gene encodes CDR1 KGHSH and CDR2 LQKENI. The CDR3 extends over 14 amino acids. The ends were cut back, 3 bases at V and 0 bases at J, with 7 bases in the middle. The CDR3 here is CASSPGASTDTQYF. The CDR3 DNA is TGTGCCAGCTCACCGGGGGCTAGCACAGATACGCAGTATTTT.

This chain joins TRBV3-1 (or the pseudogene TRBV3-2) and TRBJ2-7; TRBD2 agrees at 10 bases. V gave up 6 bases and J gave up 0 bases; unmatched junction bases: 5. The CDR3 loop spans 15 amino acids. Looked up from germline, CDR1 is LGHDT and CDR2 is YNNKEL (reference sequence). The DNA for the CDR3 is TGTGCCAGCAGTCCGACTAGCGGGTACTCCTACGAGCAGTACTTC. Encoded protein: CASSPTSGYSYEQYF.

The chain couples TRBV2 to TRBJ1-2; D is possibly TRBD1 (6 bases). Germline V gene data show CDR1 as SNHLY and CDR2 as FYNNEI. V was cut by 3 bases and J by 4 bases, with 6 bases left in between. CDR3 length: 12 amino acids. For the CDR3, the DNA is TGTGCCAGCAGTGAGGACAGCTATGGCTACACCTTC. This sequence encodes CASSEDSYGYTF.

This clone is categorized as medium-sized. V and J are TRBV7-9 and TRBJ1-2; 7 bases are shared with TRBD1. This CDR3 is built from 14 residues. V lost 3 bases, J lost 4 bases, and 5 bases stayed unmatched. CDR1 and CDR2 (germline): SEHNR, FQNEAQ (reference sequence). The DNA of the CDR3 is TGTGCCAGCAGCTTGGAGGGGGCTGGCTATGGCTACACCTTC. Amino acid sequence: CASSLEGAGYGYTF.

The CDR3 loop is CATGRTSPNNEQFF. CDR3 DNA sequence: TGTGCCACCGGGAGGACTAGTCCCAACAATGAGCAGTTCTTC. This chain joins TRBV24-1 and TRBJ2-1; 7 bases map to TRBD2. The V and J ends lost 9 bases and 5 bases, in that order; junction bases with no gene match: 9. This CDR3 comprises 14 residues. Germline V lookup: CDR1 KGHDR, CDR2 SFDVKD.

The gene calls are TRBV6-5 and TRBJ2-1, with D possibly being TRBD2 (6 bases). The length of the CDR3 is 15 residues. Germline-derived CDR1 and CDR2 are MNHEY and SVGAGI. Between the trimmed V and J ends, which lost 8 bases and 3 bases, there was a span of 17 bases. The DNA of the CDR3 is TGTGCCAGCGGGTTGGAGCGGGCCAACTACAATGAGCAGTTCTTC. It specifies CASGLERANYNEQFF.

The chain combines TRBV19 with TRBJ1-1, with 7 bases lining up with TRBD1. The J segment lost 1 base and the V segment lost 6 bases, leaving 5 bases of the junction unmatched. CDR1 and CDR2 from the germline V gene are LNHDA and SQIVND (reference sequence). The CDR3 length is 14 residues. This CDR3 reads CASSRDRENTEAFF. The CDR3 bases are TGTGCCAGTAGCCGGGACAGAGAGAACACTGAAGCTTTCTTT. Full variable domain (missing parts from reference TRBV19 and TRBJ1-1): DGGITQSPKYLFRKEGQNVTLSCEQNLNHDAMYWYRQDPGQGLRLIYYSQIVNDFQKGDIAEGYSVSREKKESFPLTVTSAQKNPTAFYLCASSRDRENTEAFFGQGTRLTVV.

This clone appeared a single time. The genes are TRBV29-1 and TRBJ1-4; tentative D call: TRBD1 (6 bases). CDR3 length: 13 amino acids. Trimming took 4 bases from V and 7 from J, leaving 13 bases between them. In germline, CDR1 is SQVTM, CDR2 ANQGSEA. In DNA, the CDR3 is TGCAGCGTTGGGGGAAAAGGGGGTGAAAAACTGTTTTTT. This translates into CSVGGKGGEKLFF.

The genes are TRBV10-3 and TRBJ2-7, with TRBD1 as a possible D gene (6 bases). CDR3 length: 12 amino acids. CDR1 is ENHRY, CDR2 SYGVKD, per germline. Trimming stripped 10 bases from V and 6 bases from J, with 16 bases between. The chain's CDR3 is CASHQGRGEQYF. The CDR3 nucleotides are TGTGCCAGTCACCAGGGGCGAGGCGAGCAGTACTTC.

This clone was seen once. This chain uses TRBV6-5 with TRBJ1-1; D gene uncertain. Between the trimmed V and J ends, which lost 5 bases and 3 bases, there was a span of 10 bases. CDR1 MNHEY and CDR2 SVGAGI come from the germline V gene. This CDR3 is built from 13 residues. CDR3 protein: CASSRETYTEAFF. The CDR3 bases are TGTGCCAGCAGTCGGGAGACGTACACTGAAGCTTTCTTT.

The V and J genes are TRBV19 and TRBJ1-6, with 8 bases identical to TRBD1. V lost 5 bases and J lost 7; bases outside the gene matches: 4. This CDR3 is 14 amino acids long. Germline V lookup: CDR1 LNHDA, CDR2 SQIVND (reference sequence). The CDR3 sequence is CASSVTGGNSPLHF. CDR3 sequence (DNA): TGTGCCAGTAGTGTAACAGGGGGGAATTCACCCCTCCACTTT. Full variable domain (missing parts from reference TRBV19 and TRBJ1-6): DGGITQSPKYLFRKEGQNVTLSCEQNLNHDAMYWYRQDPGQGLRLIYYSQIVNDFQKGDIAEGYSVSREKKESFPLTVTSAQKNPTAFYLCASSVTGGNSPLHFGNGTRLTVT.

The chain has TRBV28 and TRBJ1-3; D might be TRBD1 (6 bases). Trimming removed 5 bases at V and 1 base at J, with 9 bases between. CDR1 and CDR2 (germline): MDHEN, SYDVKM. The length of the CDR3 is 14 residues. Written as DNA, the CDR3 is TGTGCCAGCAGTCCTGGGACATCTGGAAACACCATATATTTT. This translates into CASSPGTSGNTIYF.

The chain recombines TRBV11-2 with TRBJ2-1, with 9 bases lining up with TRBD2. V dropped 5 bases and J dropped 0; count of bases not matched to a gene: 5. This CDR3 spans 16 amino acids. The germline V gene has CDR1 SGHAT and CDR2 FQNNGV. The CDR3 nucleotides read TGTGCCAGCAGCCACCGTAGCGGGAGCTCCTACAATGAGCAGTTCTTC. Its protein product is CASSHRSGSSYNEQFF.

This clone was seen a single time. V and J are TRBV18 and TRBJ1-1; 8 bases align to TRBD1. The J segment lost 1 base and the V segment lost 0 bases, leaving 1 base of the junction unmatched. This CDR3 is built from 15 residues. Germline V gene lookup returns CDR1 KGHSH and CDR2 LQKENI. In DNA, the CDR3 is TGTGCCAGCTCACCACCCGGGACAGGGAACACTGAAGCTTTCTTT. Encoded protein: CASSPPGTGNTEAFF.

This clone occurred once. The CDR3 nucleotides are TGCGCCAGCAGCCCCCGGACTAGCGGGGGCCCAGATACGCAGTATTTT. Its translation is CASSPRTSGGPDTQYF. The genes are TRBV5-1 and TRBJ2-3; 13 positions match TRBD2. The CDR3 is made up of 16 amino acids. The germline gives CDR1 SGHRS, CDR2 YFSETQ. Trimming took 4 bases from V and 4 from J; bases not matched to a gene: 6.

The chain has TRBV6-5 and TRBJ2-7; D gene unclear. Germline V gives CDR1 MNHEY, CDR2 SVGAGI. V was cut by 4 bases and J by 5 bases, with 12 bases left in between. The length of the CDR3 is 13 residues. The CDR3: CASSSRRFHEQYF. The DNA for the CDR3 is TGTGCCAGCAGTTCCCGTCGGTTTCACGAGCAGTACTTC.

V gene TRBV11-2 combines with J gene TRBJ2-3, with D unresolved. V lost 2 bases, J lost 1 base, and 10 bases lay in between. Germline assignment: CDR1 SGHAT and CDR2 FQNNGV. This CDR3 spans 15 amino acids. The CDR3 bases are TGTGCCAGCAGCTTACTCCTTTTTGGCACAGATACGCAGTATTTT. Translated: CASSLLLFGTDTQYF.

The rearrangement uses TRBV6-2 or TRBV6-3 and TRBJ2-7, with 9 bases matching TRBD1. This CDR3 has 18 residues. From germline, CDR1 is MNHEY and CDR2 SVGEGT. V lost 2 bases and J lost 7; bases outside the gene matches: 18. The CDR3 DNA is TGTGCCAGCAGTTACCCACCCGGACAGGGGATCACGGTCCTGGAGCAGTACTTC. Translated: CASSYPPGQGITVLEQYF.

The chain links TRBV5-1 to TRBJ1-4; TRBD1 matches at 11 bases. CDR1 SGHRS and CDR2 YFSETQ come from the germline V gene. CDR3 length equals 20 residues. V lost 4 bases and J lost 1; bases outside the gene matches: 15. The CDR3 DNA is TGCGCCAGCAGCCCAGGGACAGGGGGGATGGATTGGAGAACTAATGAAAAACTGTTTTTT. It yields the protein CASSPGTGGMDWRTNEKLFF.

The chain is built from TRBV18 and TRBJ2-1; 8 bases fit TRBD2. Germline-derived CDR1 and CDR2 are KGHSH and LQKENI. This CDR3 spans 15 amino acids. Trimming removed 3 bases from V and 4 bases from J; junction bases left unmatched: 5. CDR3 region: CASSPPGLGYNEQFF. DNA for the CDR3: TGTGCCAGCTCACCTCCGGGACTAGGGTACAATGAGCAGTTCTTC.

The rearrangement uses TRBV9 and TRBJ1-2; 9 bases are a match to TRBD1. Germline trimming cut 0 bases from V and 2 bases from J; bases unmatched to any gene: 2. The CDR3 totals 15 residues. Germline V lookup: CDR1 SGDLS, CDR2 YYNGEE. DNA for the CDR3: TGTGCCAGCAGCGTAGCAACAGGGGGCAACTATGGCTACACCTTC. Residues: CASSVATGGNYGYTF.

The chain recombines TRBV6-5 with TRBJ1-4; no clear D. Germline V gene lookup returns CDR1 MNHEY and CDR2 SVGAGI. CDR3 length equals 13 residues. Trimming stripped 6 bases from V and 8 bases from J, with 13 bases between. This CDR3 reads CASSATTWEKLFF. In DNA form, the CDR3 reads TGTGCCAGCAGCGCTACGACTTGGGAAAAACTGTTTTTT.

This chain uses TRBV28 with TRBJ2-7; 8 bases fit TRBD2. V dropped 5 bases and J dropped 2; count of bases not matched to a gene: 5. CDR3 length: 14 amino acids. Germline lookup yields CDR1 MDHEN and CDR2 SYDVKM. Written as DNA, the CDR3 is TGTGCCAGCAGTAGGCCGGGACTAGCCTACGAGCAGTACTTC. Residues: CASSRPGLAYEQYF.